This T cell receptor beta chain was recovered during a study of beta chain features in type 1 diabetes. Germline assignment: CDR1 SQVTM and CDR2 ANQGSEA. CDR3 size: 13 residues. Trimming shortened V by 7 bases and J by 1 base, and 12 bases separated the two germline ends. A remark on this clone: Its antigen remains unidentified.

Central memory, naive, regulatory and stem cell-like memory CD4+ cells were sorted by CD45RO/CCR7/CD25/CD127/CD95/CD27. Study conclusions and caveats: Shorter TCRB CDR3s, moderately but significantly so, marked every one of the four CD4+ subsets in Type 1 diabetes patients. Cells that show high TCR expression could be over-represented by cDNA sequencing.

cDNA synthesis used the whole RNA isolate, giving expressed TCRB sequences. TCRdb's copy holds only in-frame clones and misses some; the assay was immunoSEQ multiplex PCR. In the table there are approximately 360,000 clones, roughly 12% of which are singletons. This receptor was identified in a young woman with type 1 diabetes. The material sequenced was naive CD4+ T cells from blood. The gene calls are TRBV29-1 and TRBJ2-3; D perhaps matches TRBD1 (6 bases). CDR3 protein: CSARTAGTDTQYF. Written as DNA, the CDR3 is TGCAGCGCCCGGACAGCCGGCACAGATACGCAGTATTTT.